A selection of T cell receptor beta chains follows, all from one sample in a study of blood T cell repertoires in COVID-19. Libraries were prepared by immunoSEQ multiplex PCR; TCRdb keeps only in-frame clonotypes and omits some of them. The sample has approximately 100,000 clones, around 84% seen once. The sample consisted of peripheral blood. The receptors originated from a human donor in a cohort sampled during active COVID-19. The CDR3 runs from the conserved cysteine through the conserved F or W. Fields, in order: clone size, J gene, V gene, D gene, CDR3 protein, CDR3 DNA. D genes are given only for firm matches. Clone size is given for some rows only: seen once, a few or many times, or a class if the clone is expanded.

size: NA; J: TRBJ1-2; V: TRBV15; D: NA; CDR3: CATSTRVGDKGFRYGYTF; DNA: TGTGCCACCAGCACAAGAGTTGGGGACAAGGGCTTTCGGTATGGCTACACCTTC
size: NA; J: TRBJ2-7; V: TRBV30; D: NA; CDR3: CAWSVGRAGEQYF; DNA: TGTGCCTGGAGTGTGGGCAGGGCTGGCGAGCAGTACTTC
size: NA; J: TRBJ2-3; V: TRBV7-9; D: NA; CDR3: CASSSQGSSTDTQYF; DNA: TGTGCCAGCAGCTCACAGGGATCTAGCACAGATACGCAGTATTTT
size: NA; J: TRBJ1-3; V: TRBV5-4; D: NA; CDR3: CASSLDGGMRNTIYF; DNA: TGTGCCAGCAGCTTGGATGGAGGAATGCGAAACACCATATATTTT
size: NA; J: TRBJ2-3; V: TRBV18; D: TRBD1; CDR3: CASSLLQGARTDTQYF; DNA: TGTGCCAGCTCACTACTACAGGGGGCTCGAACAGATACGCAGTATTTT
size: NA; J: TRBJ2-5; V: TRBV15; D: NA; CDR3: CATSRDVQGVETQYF; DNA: TGTGCCACCAGCAGAGATGTGCAGGGTGTTGAGACCCAGTACTTC
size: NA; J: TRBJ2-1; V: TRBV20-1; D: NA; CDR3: CSASVWERSYNEQFF; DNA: TGCAGTGCTAGTGTGTGGGAGCGCTCCTACAATGAGCAGTTCTTC
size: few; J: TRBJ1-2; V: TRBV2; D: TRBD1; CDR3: CASSIGQGAKGYTF; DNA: TGTGCCAGCAGCATAGGACAGGGGGCTAAGGGCTACACCTTC
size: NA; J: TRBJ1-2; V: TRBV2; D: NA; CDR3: CASSREELGGYTF; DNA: TGTGCCAGCAGCCGGGAGGAGTTAGGGGGCTACACCTTC
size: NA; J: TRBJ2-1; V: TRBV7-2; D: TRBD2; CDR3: CASSRVVLAANNEQFF; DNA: TGTGCCAGCAGCCGGGTCGTGCTAGCGGCCAACAATGAGCAGTTCTTC
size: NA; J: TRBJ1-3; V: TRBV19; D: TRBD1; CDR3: CASSGRDRGNTIYF; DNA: TGTGCCAGTAGTGGCCGGGACAGGGGGAACACCATATATTTT
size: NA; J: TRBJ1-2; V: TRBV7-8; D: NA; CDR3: CASTWAEDYGYTF; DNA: TGTGCCAGCACCTGGGCGGAGGACTATGGCTACACCTTC
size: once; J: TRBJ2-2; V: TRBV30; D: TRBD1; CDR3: CAFQGGVSTGELFF; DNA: TGTGCCTTTCAAGGGGGCGTCAGCACCGGGGAGCTGTTTTTT
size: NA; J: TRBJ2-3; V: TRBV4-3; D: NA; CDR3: CASSPMMGGVGGSDTQYF; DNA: TGCGCCAGCAGCCCTATGATGGGCGGGGTCGGAGGATCAGATACGCAGTATTTT
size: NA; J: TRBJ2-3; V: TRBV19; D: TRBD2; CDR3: CASSIRRGGTDTQYF; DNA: TGTGCCAGTAGTATACGGCGGGGGGGAACAGATACGCAGTATTTT
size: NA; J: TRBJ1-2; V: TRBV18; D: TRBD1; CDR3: CASSPTPTGVYGYTF; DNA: TGTGCCAGCTCACCAACTCCGACAGGGGTCTATGGCTACACCTTC
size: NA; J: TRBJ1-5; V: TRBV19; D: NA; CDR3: CASSQNFRQVGQPQHF; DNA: TGTGCCAGTAGTCAAAACTTTAGACAGGTTGGTCAGCCCCAGCATTTT
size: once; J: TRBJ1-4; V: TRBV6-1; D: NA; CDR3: CASSEAVQGYEKLFF; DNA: TGTGCCAGCAGTGAGGCGGTACAGGGCTATGAAAAACTGTTTTTT
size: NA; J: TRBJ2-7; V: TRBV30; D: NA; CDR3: CAWSEGGAGRYEQYF; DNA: TGTGCCTGGAGTGAAGGGGGGGCAGGACGGTACGAGCAGTACTTC
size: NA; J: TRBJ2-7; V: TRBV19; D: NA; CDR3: CASRGRDSYEQYF; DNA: TGTGCCAGTAGAGGGCGGGACTCCTACGAGCAGTACTTC
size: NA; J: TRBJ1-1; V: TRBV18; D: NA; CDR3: CASSKLGTANTEAFF; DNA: TGTGCCAGCTCCAAACTTGGGACTGCGAACACTGAAGCTTTCTTT
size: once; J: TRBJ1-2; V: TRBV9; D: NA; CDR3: CASSYPSQGGNYGYTF; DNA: TGTGCCAGCAGCTATCCGTCTCAGGGAGGGAACTATGGCTACACCTTC
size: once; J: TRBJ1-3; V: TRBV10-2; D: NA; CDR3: CASSESRLRVSGNTIYF; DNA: TGCGCCAGCAGTGAGTCCCGCCTCAGGGTATCTGGAAACACCATATATTTT
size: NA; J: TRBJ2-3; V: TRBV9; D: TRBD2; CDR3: CASSPPGGGAATQYF; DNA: TGTGCCAGCAGCCCCCCGGGCGGGGGGGCAGCTACGCAGTATTTT
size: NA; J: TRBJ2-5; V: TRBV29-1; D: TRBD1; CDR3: CSVGQGWQETQYF; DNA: TGCAGCGTTGGACAGGGATGGCAAGAGACCCAGTACTTC